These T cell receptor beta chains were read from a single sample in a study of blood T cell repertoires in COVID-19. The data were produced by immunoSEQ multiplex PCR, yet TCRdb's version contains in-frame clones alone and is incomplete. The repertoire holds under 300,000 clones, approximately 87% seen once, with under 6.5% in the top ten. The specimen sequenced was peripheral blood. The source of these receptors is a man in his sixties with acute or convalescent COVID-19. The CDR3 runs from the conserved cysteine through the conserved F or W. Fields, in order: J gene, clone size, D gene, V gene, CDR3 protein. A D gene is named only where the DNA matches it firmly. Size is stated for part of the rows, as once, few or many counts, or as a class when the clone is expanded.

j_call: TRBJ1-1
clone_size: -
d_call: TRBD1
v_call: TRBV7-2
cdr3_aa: CASRWDRGLNTEAFF

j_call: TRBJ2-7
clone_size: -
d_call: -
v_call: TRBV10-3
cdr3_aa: CAIRDFRGNYEQYF

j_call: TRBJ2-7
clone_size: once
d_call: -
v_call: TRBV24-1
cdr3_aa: CATRLTGQSYEQYF

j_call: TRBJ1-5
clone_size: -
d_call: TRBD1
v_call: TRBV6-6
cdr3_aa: CASSSTGQGARQPQHF

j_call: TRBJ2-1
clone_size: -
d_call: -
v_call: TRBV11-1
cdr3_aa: CASTLDREVRNEQFF

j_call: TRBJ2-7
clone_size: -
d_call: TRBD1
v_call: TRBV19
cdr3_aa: CASSQGQGRYEQYF

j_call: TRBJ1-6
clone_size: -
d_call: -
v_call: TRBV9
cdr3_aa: CASSVGDTGKSPLHF

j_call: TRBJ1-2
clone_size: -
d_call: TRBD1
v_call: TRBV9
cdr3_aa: CASSVEAGGLKGYTF

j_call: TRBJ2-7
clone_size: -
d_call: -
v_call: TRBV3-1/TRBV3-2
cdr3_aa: CASSHPLGQQYF

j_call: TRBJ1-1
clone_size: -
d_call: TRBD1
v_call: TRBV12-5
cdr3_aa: CASGAGGQNTEAFF

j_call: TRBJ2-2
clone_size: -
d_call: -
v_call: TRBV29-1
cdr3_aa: CSVEASGVGTGELFF

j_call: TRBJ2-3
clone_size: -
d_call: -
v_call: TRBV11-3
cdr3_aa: CASSLNGLGGDTQYF

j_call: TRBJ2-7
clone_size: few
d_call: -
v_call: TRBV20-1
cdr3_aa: CSASVQGKFEQYF

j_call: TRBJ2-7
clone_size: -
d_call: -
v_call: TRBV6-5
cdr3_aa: CASKRGSYEQYF

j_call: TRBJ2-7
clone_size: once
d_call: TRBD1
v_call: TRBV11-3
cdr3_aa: CASSWDRGSYEQYF

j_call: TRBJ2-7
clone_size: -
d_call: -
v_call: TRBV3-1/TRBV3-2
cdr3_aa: CASSRLSGEQYF

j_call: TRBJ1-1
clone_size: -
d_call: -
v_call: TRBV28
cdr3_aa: CASSLTSDTEAFF

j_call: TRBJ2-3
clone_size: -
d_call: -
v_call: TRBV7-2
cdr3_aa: CASSPRTLSTDTQYF

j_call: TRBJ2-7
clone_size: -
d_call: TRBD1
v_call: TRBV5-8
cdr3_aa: CASSLSAGGQNEQYF

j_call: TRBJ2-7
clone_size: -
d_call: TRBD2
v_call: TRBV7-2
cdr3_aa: CASSLSSGETYEQYF

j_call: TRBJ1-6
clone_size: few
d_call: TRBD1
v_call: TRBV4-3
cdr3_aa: CASRSRGGGQGNSPLHF

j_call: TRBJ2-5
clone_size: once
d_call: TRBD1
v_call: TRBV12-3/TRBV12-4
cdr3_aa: CASSFGQGAQYF

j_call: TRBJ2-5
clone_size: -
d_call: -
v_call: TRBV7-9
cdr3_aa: CASSLAKGDTQETQYF

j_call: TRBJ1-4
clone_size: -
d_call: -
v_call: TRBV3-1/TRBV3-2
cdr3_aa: CASSIFDEKLFF

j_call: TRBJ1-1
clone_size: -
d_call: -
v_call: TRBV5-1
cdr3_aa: CASSLGVVAQGPEAFF

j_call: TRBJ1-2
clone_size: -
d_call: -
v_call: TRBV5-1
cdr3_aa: CASSLAPGGEYGYTF

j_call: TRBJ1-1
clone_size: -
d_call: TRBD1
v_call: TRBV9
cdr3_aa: CASSVAWDREGEAFF

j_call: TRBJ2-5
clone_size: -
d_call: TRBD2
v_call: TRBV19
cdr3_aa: CASSMSGRAQETQYF

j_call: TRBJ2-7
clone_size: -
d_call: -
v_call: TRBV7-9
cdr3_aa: CASSLGIGQGGEQYF

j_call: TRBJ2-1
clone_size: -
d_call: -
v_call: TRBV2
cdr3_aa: CASSEASTLQFF

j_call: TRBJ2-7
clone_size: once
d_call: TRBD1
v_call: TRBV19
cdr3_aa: CASSTEPDREVNEQYF

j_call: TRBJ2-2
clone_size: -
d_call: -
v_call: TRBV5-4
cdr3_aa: CASSFEDMPHTGELFF

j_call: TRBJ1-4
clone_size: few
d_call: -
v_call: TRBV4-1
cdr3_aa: CASSQEDRHGFEKLFF

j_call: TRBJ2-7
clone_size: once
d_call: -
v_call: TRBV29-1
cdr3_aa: CSFRDSYEQYF

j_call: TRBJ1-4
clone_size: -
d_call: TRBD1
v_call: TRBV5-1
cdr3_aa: CASSFRGQGADEKLFF

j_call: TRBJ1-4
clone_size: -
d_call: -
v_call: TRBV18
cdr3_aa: CASSPFQEGGEKLFF

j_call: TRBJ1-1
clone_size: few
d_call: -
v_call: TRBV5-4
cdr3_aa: CASSLASTVDTEAFF

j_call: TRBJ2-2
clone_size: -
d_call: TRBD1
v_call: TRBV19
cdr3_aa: CASTDRPTGELFF

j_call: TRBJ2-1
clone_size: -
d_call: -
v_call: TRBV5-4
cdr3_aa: CASSPRLASRSYNEQFF

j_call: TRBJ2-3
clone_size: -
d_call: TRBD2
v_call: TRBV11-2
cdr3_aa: CASSPGTSGTSTDTQYF

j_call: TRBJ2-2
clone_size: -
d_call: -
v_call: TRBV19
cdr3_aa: CASSITGSGTGELFF

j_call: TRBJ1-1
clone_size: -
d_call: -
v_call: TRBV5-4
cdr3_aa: CASSPRDGGWDTEAFF

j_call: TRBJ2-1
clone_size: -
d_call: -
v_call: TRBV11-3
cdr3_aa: CASSLEVAEQFF

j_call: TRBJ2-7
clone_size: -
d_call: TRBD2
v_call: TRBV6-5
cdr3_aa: CASNSPGGSYEQYF

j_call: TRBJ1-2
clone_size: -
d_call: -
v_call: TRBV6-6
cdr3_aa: CASRFGEFGYGYTF

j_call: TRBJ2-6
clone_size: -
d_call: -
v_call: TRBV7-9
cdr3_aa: CASSLEGFSGANVLTF

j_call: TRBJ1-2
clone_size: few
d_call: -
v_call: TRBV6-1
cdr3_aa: CASSEVTGVYGYTF

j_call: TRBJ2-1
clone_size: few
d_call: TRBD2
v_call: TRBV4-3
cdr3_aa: CASSPGGGSSGNEQFF